The source of this TCR beta chain is a study of T cells in Graves' hyperthyroidism and ophthalmopathy. Trimming at V came to 0 bases and at J to 4 bases, leaving 3 bases not matched to a gene. Germline lookup yields CDR1 ENHRY and CDR2 SYGVKD. The CDR3 spans 16 residues. RNA transcripts were the template for amplifying TCR beta CDR3 regions. First-round RT-PCR targeting the TCR CDR3 was performed with the HTBI primer set. One entry per CDR3 protein results from TCRdb running MiXCR on the multiplex PCR reads. The repertoire has some 760,000 distinct CDR3 sequences, approximately 14% of them found once; the top ten carry 10%.

This sequence joins TRBV10-3 and TRBJ2-1; TRBD2 matches 10 bases. Specimen: blood. The sequence was obtained from a woman aged 18-29 years with Graves' hyperthyroidism. The CDR3, as DNA: TGTGCCATCAGTGAGTCAAGGACTAGCGGATACAATGAGCAGTTCTTC. It specifies CAISESRTSGYNEQFF.